These T cell receptor beta chains were read from a single sample in a study of breast tumors, draining lymph nodes, adjacent tissues. TCRdb independently ran MiXCR on the multiplex PCR reads; one entry per CDR3 protein. The table has fewer than 200,000 distinct CDR3 sequences, 30% to 35% seen once. What was sequenced was axillary lymph node tissue. Every receptor here comes from a female donor with breast cancer. Some clones in this sample may be carry-over from other donors' samples. Each CDR3 is given with its conserved first and last residue. The D gene is left open where the match is weak. Size values are once, few and many counts, or a class for expanded clones, and some rows have none.

NA	many	TRBJ2-7	TRBV5-8	TGTGCCAGCAGCTCAGGGGAAAGAAGGGACGAGCAGTACTTC	CASSSGERRDEQYF
TRBD1	once	TRBJ2-7	TRBV13	TGTGCCAGCAGCTTAGGGACAGGGGGCGCGATTCACGAGCAGTACTTC	CASSLGTGGAIHEQYF
TRBD1	few	TRBJ2-7	TRBV6-1	TGTGCCAGCAGTGAAACGGACAGGGACTCCTACGAGCAGTACTTC	CASSETDRDSYEQYF
TRBD1	NA	TRBJ2-5	TRBV20-1	TGCAGTGCTAGAGATCGCGGGTCAGACAGGGGAATCCCGGGGTATTTC	CSARDRGSDRGIPGYF
NA	many	TRBJ2-1	TRBV2	TGTGCCAGCAGAGCGGGTGTTATCAATGAGCAGTTCTTC	CASRAGVINEQFF
NA	NA	TRBJ1-2	TRBV5-4	TGTGCCAGCAGCTCAATATCGACAGCACACTATGGCTACACCTTC	CASSSISTAHYGYTF
NA	NA	TRBJ2-7	TRBV6-1	TGTGCCAGCAGTGCAATACAGGCATCCTACGAGCAGTACTTC	CASSAIQASYEQYF
TRBD2	NA	TRBJ2-3	TRBV25-1	TGTGCCGCATCCCCCGGGACTAGCAGATTCCGGGTTGGCACAGATACGCAGTATTTT	CAASPGTSRFRVGTDTQYF
TRBD2	many	TRBJ2-1	TRBV7-6	TGTGCCAGCAGCTTAGTACTAGCGGGAGATGAGCAGTTCTTC	CASSLVLAGDEQFF
NA	NA	TRBJ2-5	TRBV5-4	TGTGCCAGCAGCTTGTCGGGAGCGCCTACAGAGACCCAGTACTTC	CASSLSGAPTETQYF
NA	many	TRBJ2-7	TRBV4-1	TGCGCCAGCAGTCTAGAGGCAGGCAGTGTAAGCGAGCAGTACTTC	CASSLEAGSVSEQYF
TRBD1	many	TRBJ2-1	TRBV7-6	TGTGCCAGCAGCTTTTATTCGGACAGGCTCTACAATGAGCAGTTCTTC	CASSFYSDRLYNEQFF
TRBD1	many	TRBJ1-4	TRBV12-3/TRBV12-4	TGTGCCACCTGCACGGGACAGCATAATGAAAAACTGTTTTTT	CATCTGQHNEKLFF
NA	NA	TRBJ2-2	TRBV12-3/TRBV12-4	TGTGCCAGCAGTCCACTGACTGCTACCAACACCGGGGAGCTGTTTTTT	CASSPLTATNTGELFF
NA	many	TRBJ2-7	TRBV18	TGTGCCAGCTCACCACCCTCCGGCCCAGGCCACGAGCAGTACTTC	CASSPPSGPGHEQYF
TRBD2	NA	TRBJ2-7	TRBV3-1	TGTGCCAGCAGGTCAGCGGGGGGGACCTACGAGCAGTACTTC	CASRSAGGTYEQYF
NA	many	TRBJ1-2	TRBV7-9	TGTGCCAGCAGCATACAGGGCCATGGCTACACCTTC	CASSIQGHGYTF
NA	many	TRBJ1-3	TRBV19	TGTGCCAGTAGGGCCGGAACGGCAGTGGGAGGAAACACCATATATTTT	CASRAGTAVGGNTIYF
NA	NA	TRBJ2-7	TRBV11-2	TGTGCCAGCAGTCCCGGGGGTTACGCGCAGTACTTC	CASSPGGYAQYF
TRBD2	NA	TRBJ2-3	TRBV5-1	TGCGCCAGCAGCCGATTGACTAGCGGGAACACAGATACGCAGTATTTT	CASSRLTSGNTDTQYF
TRBD1	NA	TRBJ1-2	TRBV3-1	TGTGCCAGCAGCCGCCCTAAGGGACAGGCTAACTATGGCCACACCTTC	CASSRPKGQANYGHTF
TRBD1	many	TRBJ2-3	TRBV7-9	TGTGCCAGCAGCACCACCGACAGGGGGCTGACAGATACGCAGTATTTT	CASSTTDRGLTDTQYF
NA	many	TRBJ2-5	TRBV5-4	TGTGCCAGCAGCTTGTTTGGGACTGCCCAAGAGACCCAGTACTTC	CASSLFGTAQETQYF
TRBD1	many	TRBJ1-5	TRBV7-2	TGTGCCAGCAGCTTCGACAGGGGGCTTGGGCCCCAGCATTTT	CASSFDRGLGPQHF
NA	many	TRBJ1-2	TRBV7-3	TGTGCCAGCAGCTTACAGGGGTATGGCTACACCTTC	CASSLQGYGYTF
NA	NA	TRBJ1-2	TRBV6-5	TGTGCCAGCAGTTACAGACAGGAATGGTTTGATGGCTACACCTTC	CASSYRQEWFDGYTF
TRBD1	NA	TRBJ1-1	TRBV29-1	TGCAGCGTTGAAGCAGACAGGGCTGAAGCTTTCTTT	CSVEADRAEAFF
NA	many	TRBJ1-2	TRBV19	TGTGCCAGTAGTAAAGGGACCGCTGCTAACTATGGCTACACCTTC	CASSKGTAANYGYTF
NA	NA	TRBJ2-2	TRBV11-2	TGTGCCAGCAGCTTAGATAGGCCGGCCCGAGGGACCGGGGAGCTGTTTTTT	CASSLDRPARGTGELFF
NA	many	TRBJ2-2	TRBV5-1	TGCGCCAGCAGCTATAACCCCGGGGAGCTGTTTTTT	CASSYNPGELFF
TRBD1	many	TRBJ1-6	TRBV12-3/TRBV12-4	TGTGCCAGCAGTTTAGAAACTCAGACAGGGGGTAATTCACCCCTCCACTTT	CASSLETQTGGNSPLHF